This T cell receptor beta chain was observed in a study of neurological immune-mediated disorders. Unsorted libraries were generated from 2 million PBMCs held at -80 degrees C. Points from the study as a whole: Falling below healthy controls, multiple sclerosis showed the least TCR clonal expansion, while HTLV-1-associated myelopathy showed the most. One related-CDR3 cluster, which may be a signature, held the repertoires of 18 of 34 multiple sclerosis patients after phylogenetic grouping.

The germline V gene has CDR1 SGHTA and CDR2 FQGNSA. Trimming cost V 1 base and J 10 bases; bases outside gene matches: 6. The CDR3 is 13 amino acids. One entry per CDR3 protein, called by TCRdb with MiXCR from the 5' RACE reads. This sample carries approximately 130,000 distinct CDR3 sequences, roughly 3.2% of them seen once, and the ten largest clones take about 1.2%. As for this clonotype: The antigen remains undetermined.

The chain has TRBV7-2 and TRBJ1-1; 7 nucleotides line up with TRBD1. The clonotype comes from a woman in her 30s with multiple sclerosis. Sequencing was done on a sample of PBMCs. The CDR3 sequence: CASSLEEGARAFF. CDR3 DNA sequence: TGTGCCAGCAGCTTAGAGGAGGGGGCGCGAGCTTTCTTT.